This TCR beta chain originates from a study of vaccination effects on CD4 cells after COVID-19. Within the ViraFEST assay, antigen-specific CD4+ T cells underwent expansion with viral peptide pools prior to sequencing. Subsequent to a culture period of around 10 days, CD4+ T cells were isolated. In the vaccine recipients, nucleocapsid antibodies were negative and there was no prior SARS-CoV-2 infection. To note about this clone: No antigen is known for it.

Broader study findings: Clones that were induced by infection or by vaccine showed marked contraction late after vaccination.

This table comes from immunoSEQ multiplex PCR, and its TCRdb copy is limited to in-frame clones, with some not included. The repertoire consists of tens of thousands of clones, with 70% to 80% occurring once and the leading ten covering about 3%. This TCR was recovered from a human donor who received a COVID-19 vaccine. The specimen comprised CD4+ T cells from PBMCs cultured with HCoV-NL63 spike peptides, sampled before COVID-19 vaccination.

For the CDR3, the DNA is TGCGCCAGCAGCTTAAGGACTAGCGTTATCTCTGGGGCCAACGTCCTGACTTTC. Translated, it gives CASSLRTSVISGANVLTF. The J gene is TRBJ2-6, the V gene TRBV5-1, with 9 bases fitting TRBD2. This CDR3 has 18 amino acids. V was pared by 2 bases and J by 0 bases, with 6 bases of the junction left unmatched. Germline V gives CDR1 SGHRS, CDR2 YFSETQ.